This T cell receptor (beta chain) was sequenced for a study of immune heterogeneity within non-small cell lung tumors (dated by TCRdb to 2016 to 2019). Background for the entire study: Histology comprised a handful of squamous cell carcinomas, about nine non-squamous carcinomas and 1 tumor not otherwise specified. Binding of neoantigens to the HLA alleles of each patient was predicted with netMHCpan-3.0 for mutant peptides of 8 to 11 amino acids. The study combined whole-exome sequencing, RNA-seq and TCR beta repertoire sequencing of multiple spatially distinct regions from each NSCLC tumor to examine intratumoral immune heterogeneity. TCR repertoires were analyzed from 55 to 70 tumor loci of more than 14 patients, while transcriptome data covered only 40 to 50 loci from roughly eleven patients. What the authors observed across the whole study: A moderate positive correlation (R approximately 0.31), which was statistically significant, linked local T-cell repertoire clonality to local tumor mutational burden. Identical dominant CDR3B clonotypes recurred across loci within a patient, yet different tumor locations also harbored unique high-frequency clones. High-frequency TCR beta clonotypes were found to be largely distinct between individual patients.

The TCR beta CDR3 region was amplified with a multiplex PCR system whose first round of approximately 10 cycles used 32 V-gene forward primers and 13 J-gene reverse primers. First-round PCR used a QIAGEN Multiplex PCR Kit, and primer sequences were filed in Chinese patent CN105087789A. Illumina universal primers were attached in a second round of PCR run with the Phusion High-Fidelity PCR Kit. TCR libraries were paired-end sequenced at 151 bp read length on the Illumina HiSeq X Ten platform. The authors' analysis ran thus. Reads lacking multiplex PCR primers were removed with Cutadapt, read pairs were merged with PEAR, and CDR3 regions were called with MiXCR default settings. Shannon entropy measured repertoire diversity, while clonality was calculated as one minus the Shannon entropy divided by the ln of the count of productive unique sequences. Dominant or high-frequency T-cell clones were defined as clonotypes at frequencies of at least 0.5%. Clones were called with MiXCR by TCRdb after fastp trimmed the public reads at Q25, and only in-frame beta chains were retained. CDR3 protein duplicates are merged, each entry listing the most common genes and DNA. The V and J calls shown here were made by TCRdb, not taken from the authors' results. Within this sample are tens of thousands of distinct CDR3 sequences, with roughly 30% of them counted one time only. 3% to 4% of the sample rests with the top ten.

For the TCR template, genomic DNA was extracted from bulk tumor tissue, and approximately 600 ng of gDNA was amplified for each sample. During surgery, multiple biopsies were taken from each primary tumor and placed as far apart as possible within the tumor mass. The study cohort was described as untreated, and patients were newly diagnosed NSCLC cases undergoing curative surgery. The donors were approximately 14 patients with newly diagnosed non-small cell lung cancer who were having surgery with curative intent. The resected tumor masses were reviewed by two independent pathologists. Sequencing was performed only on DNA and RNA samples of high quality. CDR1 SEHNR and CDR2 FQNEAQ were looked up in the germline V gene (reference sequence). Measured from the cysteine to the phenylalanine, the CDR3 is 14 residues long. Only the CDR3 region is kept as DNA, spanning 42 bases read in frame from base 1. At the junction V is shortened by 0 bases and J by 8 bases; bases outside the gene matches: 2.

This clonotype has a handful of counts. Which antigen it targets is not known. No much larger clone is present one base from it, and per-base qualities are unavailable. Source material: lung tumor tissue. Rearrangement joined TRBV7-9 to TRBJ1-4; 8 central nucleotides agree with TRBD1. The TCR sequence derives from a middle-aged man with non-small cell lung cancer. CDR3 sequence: CASSLAGQDEKLFF. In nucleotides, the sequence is TGTGCCAGCAGCTTAGCGGGACAGGACGAAAAACTGTTTTTT. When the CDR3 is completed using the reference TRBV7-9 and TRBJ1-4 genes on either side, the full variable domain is DTGVSQNPRHKITKRGQNVTFRCDPISEHNRLYWYRQTLGQGPEFLTYFQNEAQLEKSRLLSDRFSAERPKGSFSTLEIQRTEQGDSAMYLCASSLAGQDEKLFFGSGTQLSVL.